The subject of this entry is one T cell receptor (beta chain). V was cut by 7 bases and J by 4 bases, with 11 bases left in between. Germline values: CDR1 SNHLY, CDR2 FYNNEI. The CDR3 is 13 amino acids. Clinical history as reported by participants underpinned cohort assignment. This specimen belongs to a study of blood T cell repertoires in COVID-19. Turning to the study itself: The study drew acute and convalescent COVID-19 samples from the United States, Italy and Spain.

Only in-frame clones appear in the TCRdb table, and some are missing; sequencing was by immunoSEQ multiplex PCR. Of approximately 390,000 clones in the sample, approximately 88% were seen once. V gene TRBV2 combines with J gene TRBJ2-1; D uncertain. This clonotype was obtained from a woman aged 40 to 49 with acute COVID-19. Source material: PBMCs or T cells enriched from blood (not recorded which). CDR3 region: CASTLDRYNEQFF. The CDR3, as DNA: TGTGCCAGCACCCTTGATCGGTACAATGAGCAGTTCTTC.